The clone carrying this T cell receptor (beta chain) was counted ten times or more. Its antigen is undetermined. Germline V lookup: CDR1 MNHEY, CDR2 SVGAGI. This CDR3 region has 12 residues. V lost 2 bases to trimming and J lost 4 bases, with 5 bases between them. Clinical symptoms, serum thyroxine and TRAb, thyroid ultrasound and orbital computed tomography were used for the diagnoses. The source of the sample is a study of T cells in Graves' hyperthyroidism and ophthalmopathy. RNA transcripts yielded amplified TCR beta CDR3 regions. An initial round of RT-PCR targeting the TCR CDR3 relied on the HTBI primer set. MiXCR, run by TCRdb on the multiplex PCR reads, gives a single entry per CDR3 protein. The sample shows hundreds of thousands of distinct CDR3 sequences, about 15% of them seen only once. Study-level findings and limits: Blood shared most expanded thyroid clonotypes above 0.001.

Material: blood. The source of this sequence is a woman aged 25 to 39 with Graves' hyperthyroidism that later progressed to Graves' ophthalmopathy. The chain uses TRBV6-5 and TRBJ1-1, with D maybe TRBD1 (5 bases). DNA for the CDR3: TGTGCCAGCAGTTACGGGGGCACTGAAGCTTTCTTT. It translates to CASSYGGTEAFF.